One sample yielded the 21 T cell receptor beta chains listed below, sequenced in a study of T cell repertoires in cytomegalovirus infection. Their antigens remain unidentified. TCRdb processed the reads anew with MiXCR; each CDR3 protein has one entry. This sample has 75,000 to 100,000 distinct CDR3 sequences, with 25% to 30% found just once. The material sequenced was CD8+ T cells from cultured PBMCs, taken from culture after CMV antigen stimulation. The receptor set was obtained from a human donor in good health (CMV status not recorded). Some clones in this sample may be carry-over from other donors' samples.

This clonotype was seen a handful of times. A read error may account for a junction end that differs from germline. This sequence joins TRBV12-3 or TRBV12-4 and TRBJ1-1; D not certain. The CDR3 is made up of 13 amino acids. CDR3 sequence reads: CVSSLGPNTEAFF. The CDR3 coding sequence is TGTGTCAGCAGTTTAGGACCGAACACTGAAGCTTTCTTT.

This clonotype was found a few times. The chain recombines TRBV20-1 with TRBJ2-3; 10 positions agree with TRBD1. The CDR3 is 16 residues long. The junction had 12 bases not matched to a gene; V was cut back by 3 bases and J by 6 bases. Germline-derived CDR1 and CDR2 are DFQATT and SNEGSKA (reference sequence). The CDR3, as DNA: TGCAGTGCTAGCCACCGGGACAGGGGTAGGGACGATACGCAGTATTTT. Translated, it gives CSASHRDRGRDDTQYF.

In this sample, this clonotype turned up a few times. The chain combines TRBV6-2 or TRBV6-3 with TRBJ1-1; D is uncertain. V was pared by 2 bases and J by 3 bases, with 16 bases between. Germline values: CDR1 MNHEY, CDR2 SVGEGT. There are 16 residues in the CDR3. The CDR3 is CASSYGNASSDTEAFF. The CDR3, as DNA: TGTGCCAGCAGTTACGGGAACGCCAGCAGCGACACTGAAGCTTTCTTT.

This chain links TRBV10-3 with TRBJ2-7, with D uncertain. The CDR3 extends over 13 amino acids. Trimming removed 3 bases from V and 3 bases from J, with 9 bases in between. CDR1 is ENHRY and CDR2 is SYGVKD in the germline V gene. Written as DNA, the CDR3 is TGTGCCATCAGTGATTTGAGTTACTACGAGCAGTACTTC. Protein: CAISDLSYYEQYF.

This chain uses TRBV11-2 with TRBJ2-7; D is perhaps TRBD2 (5 bases). Per the germline V gene, CDR1 is SGHAT and CDR2 is FQNNGV. V was pared by 1 base and J by 0 bases, with 10 bases between. The CDR3 extends over 15 amino acids. The CDR3 sequence is CASSLVTGNSYEQYF. The CDR3 DNA reads as TGTGCCAGCAGCTTAGTAACGGGAAACTCCTACGAGCAGTACTTC.

This chain joins TRBV19 and TRBJ2-1; maybe TRBD2 (7 bases). Looked up from germline, CDR1 is LNHDA and CDR2 is SQIVND (reference sequence). The V end was cut by 3 bases, the J end by 9 bases, with 15 bases between. This CDR3 has 14 amino acids. The chain's CDR3 is CASSILPGGVEQFF. As DNA, the CDR3 is TGTGCCAGTAGTATTCTCCCGGGGGGCGTTGAGCAGTTCTTC.

The chain combines TRBV20-1 with TRBJ1-5; D is uncertain. Germline V gene lookup returns CDR1 DFQATT and CDR2 SNEGSKA (reference sequence). The CDR3 is 15 residues long. Trimming took off 0 bases at V and 5 bases at J, with 14 bases between the two ends. CDR3 region: CSARDSLGGDQPQHF. For the CDR3, the DNA is TGCAGTGCTAGAGATAGTCTGGGCGGGGATCAGCCCCAGCATTTT.

The V call is TRBV11-2, the J call TRBJ2-3; 8 nucleotides align to TRBD1. Germline lookup yields CDR1 SGHAT and CDR2 FQNNGV. V lost 0 bases, J lost 8 bases, and 10 bases stayed unmatched. The CDR3 covers 16 residues. DNA for the CDR3: TGTGCCAGCAGCTTAGAAGGACAGGGAGGTTCAGTTACGCAGTATTTT. Its protein is CASSLEGQGGSVTQYF.

This clonotype was observed a few times. CDR3 in amino acids: CASSLSLYYEQYF. The CDR3 DNA follows: TGTGCCAGCAGTTTATCTCTTTACTACGAGCAGTACTTC. The chain uses TRBV12-3 or TRBV12-4 and TRBJ2-7; D is unclear. V lost 2 bases and J 3 bases, leaving 8 bases between the germline ends. CDR3 length: 13 residues.

This clonotype came up a few times. J is TRBJ2-1 and V is TRBV19; D uncertain. Looked up from germline, CDR1 is LNHDA and CDR2 is SQIVND (reference sequence). This CDR3 has 13 residues. Trimming shortened V by 4 bases and J by 2 bases, and 6 bases separated the two germline ends. The CDR3 DNA is TGTGCCAGTAGTAGGACGGCCTACAATGAGCAGTTCTTC. Translation: CASSRTAYNEQFF.

This chain connects TRBV10-3 to TRBJ2-3; D perhaps matches TRBD1 (5 bases). V shed 3 bases and J shed 2 bases, with 9 bases lying between them. Germline CDR1 and CDR2: ENHRY and SYGVKD. The CDR3 covers 14 residues. CDR3 nucleotide sequence: TGTGCCATCAGTGACGAGGACAACACAGATACGCAGTATTTT. Residues: CAISDEDNTDTQYF.

The chain is built from TRBV6-5 and TRBJ2-2; D unclear. V lost 7 bases to trimming and J lost 7 bases, with 16 bases between them. CDR1 MNHEY and CDR2 SVGAGI come from the germline V gene. The CDR3 covers 14 residues. The CDR3 DNA is TGTGCCAGCAACCCCGGGCCCGGAAGCGGGGAGCTGTTTTTT. This gives the protein CASNPGPGSGELFF.

In this sample, this clonotype turned up many times. CDR3 region: CASSLPGQNTGELFF. In DNA, the CDR3 is TGTGCCAGCAGCCTCCCGGGACAGAACACCGGGGAGCTGTTTTTT. The V gene is TRBV28, the J gene TRBJ2-2; TRBD1 might be the D (6 bases). Germline assignment: CDR1 MDHEN and CDR2 SYDVKM. Trimming left V 6 bases short and J 1 base short, with 12 bases between. The CDR3 contains 15 residues.

This clonotype is judged medium-sized. The chain uses TRBV7-2 and TRBJ1-1; TRBD1 is a possible D gene (5 bases). V lost 1 base and J 6 bases, leaving 12 bases between the germline ends. Germline V gene lookup returns CDR1 SGHTA and CDR2 FQGNSA. The CDR3 has 14 residues. Here the CDR3 reads CASSLGSGLAEAFF. CDR3 sequence (DNA): TGTGCCAGCAGCTTAGGTTCAGGGTTAGCTGAAGCTTTCTTT.

This clonotype was counted only a few times. The chain combines TRBV15 with TRBJ2-2, with D uncertain. The V end was cut by 1 base, the J end by 3 bases, with 6 bases between. This CDR3 contains 14 residues. CDR1 is LNHNV and CDR2 is YYDKDF in the germline V gene (reference sequence). CDR3 sequence: CATSRGGYTGELFF. The CDR3 DNA reads TGTGCCACCAGCAGAGGTGGCTACACCGGGGAGCTGTTTTTT.

This sequence joins TRBV5-6 and TRBJ2-5; no reliable D call. Germline V gene data show CDR1 as SGHDT and CDR2 as YYEEEE. V lost 1 base to trimming and J lost 1 base, with 17 bases between them. The CDR3 covers 17 residues. The CDR3 nucleotides read TGTGCCAGCAGCTTGTTCCCCTCCTCTTTTTTCCAAGAGACCCAGTACTTC. It is translated as CASSLFPSSFFQETQYF.

The chain links TRBV12-3 or TRBV12-4 to TRBJ1-5; the D gene is possibly TRBD1 (5 bases). This CDR3 comprises 14 residues. Trimming removed 6 bases at V and 3 bases at J, with 12 bases between. CDR3 amino acids: CASSPGLYNQPQHF. The CDR3 coding sequence is TGTGCCAGCAGCCCGGGACTGTACAATCAGCCCCAGCATTTT.

The chain uses TRBV6-6 and TRBJ2-3; D is uncertain. This CDR3 is 13 amino acids long. V was trimmed by 5 bases and J by 5 bases, leaving 11 bases between them. The germline V gene has CDR1 MNHNY and CDR2 SVGAGI (reference sequence). CDR3 sequence: CASSRASQDTQYF. The CDR3 DNA follows: TGTGCCAGCAGTCGGGCCTCCCAAGATACGCAGTATTTT.

This clonotype was counted a few times. The J gene is TRBJ2-1, the V gene TRBV7-6; 9 positions match TRBD1. This CDR3 comprises 15 residues. Losses at the gene ends were 3 bases for V and 8 bases for J; bases not matched to a gene: 8. Germline CDR1 SGHVS, CDR2 FNYEAQ. CDR3 coding DNA: TGTGCCAGCAGCTTCCGGGACAGGGATTTCGATGAGCAGTTCTTC. Protein product: CASSFRDRDFDEQFF.

This clonotype showed up just a few times. The chain is built from TRBV19 and TRBJ2-1; D is unclear. V was shortened by 8 bases and J by 2 bases, with 16 bases between the two germline ends. The V gene's germline CDR1 is LNHDA and CDR2 SQIVND (reference sequence). This CDR3 is 15 amino acids long. The CDR3 loop is CASRGGPVAYNEQFF. Written as DNA, the CDR3 is TGTGCCAGTCGTGGTGGCCCGGTGGCCTACAATGAGCAGTTCTTC.

The genes are TRBV28 and TRBJ2-7, with D unresolved. The CDR3 is 12 amino acids. Between the trimmed V and J ends, which lost 4 bases and 4 bases, there was a span of 8 bases. Germline CDR1 MDHEN, CDR2 SYDVKM. The CDR3 nucleotides read TGTGCCAGCAGTTCGCCAGAATACGAGCAGTACTTC. Its translation: CASSSPEYEQYF.